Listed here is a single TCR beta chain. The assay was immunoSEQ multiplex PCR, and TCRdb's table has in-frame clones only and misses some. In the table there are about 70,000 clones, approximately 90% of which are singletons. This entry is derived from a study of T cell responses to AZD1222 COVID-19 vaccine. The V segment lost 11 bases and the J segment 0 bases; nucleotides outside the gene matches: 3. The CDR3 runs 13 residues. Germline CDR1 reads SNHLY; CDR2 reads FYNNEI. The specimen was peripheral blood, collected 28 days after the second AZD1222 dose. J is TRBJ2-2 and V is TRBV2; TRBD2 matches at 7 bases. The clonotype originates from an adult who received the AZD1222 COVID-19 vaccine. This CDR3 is CAGGGTNTGELFF. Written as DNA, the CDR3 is TGTGCCGGCGGGGGTACGAACACCGGGGAGCTGTTTTTT.